This T cell receptor (beta chain) was observed in a study of blood T cell repertoires in COVID-19. Study details: Italy, Spain and the United States were the sources of the convalescent and acute COVID-19 samples.

The CDR3 extends over 15 amino acids. The ends were cut back, 7 bases at V and 7 bases at J, with 20 bases in the middle. Germline assignment: CDR1 LNHDA and CDR2 SQIVND (reference sequence). Participants were aged about 18 to 89 years, lived in around 22 US areas, and enrolled virtually. The table came from immunoSEQ multiplex PCR; TCRdb's copy has only in-frame clones and leaves some out. The sample lists around 250,000 clones, 80% to 90% occurring once. The sequence was collected from a woman in her forties or fifties who had recovered from COVID-19. This chain links TRBV19 with TRBJ1-3; D not certain. Sequenced material: PBMCs or T cells enriched from blood (not recorded which). The DNA for the CDR3 is TGTGCCAGTACTGGCCGTTGGAGGAACCCGAACACCATATATTTT. The encoded protein is CASTGRWRNPNTIYF.